These 30 T cell receptor beta chains were all obtained from the same sample, sequenced in a study of T cell responses to AZD1222 COVID-19 vaccine. Measured with immunoSEQ multiplex PCR; TCRdb has only the in-frame clones, and not every one. The sample gives 77,000 or so clones, 92% of which show up once; 5.5% to 9% is in the top ten. Sample: peripheral blood, taken on day 0 of MenACWY control vaccination. Receptors originate from an adult in good health.

V gene TRBV18 combines with J gene TRBJ2-7; D is unclear. CDR3 length: 14 residues. V lost 3 bases and J lost 0, with 9 bases in between. In germline, CDR1 is KGHSH, CDR2 LQKENI. CDR3 DNA sequence: TGTGCCAGCTCACCCTCAGCCCCCTCCTACGAGCAGTACTTC. This gives the protein CASSPSAPSYEQYF. Variable domain in full (rest from reference TRBV18 and TRBJ2-7): NAGVMQNPRHLVRRRGQEARLRCSPMKGHSHVYWYRQLPEEGLKFMVYLQKENIIDESGMPKERFSAEFPKEGPSILRIQQVVRGDSAAYFCASSPSAPSYEQYFGPGTRLTVT.

CDR3: CASSAVVVRGALGNQPQHF. Here the CDR3 DNA reads TGTGCCAGCAGCGCAGTGGTTGTCCGGGGGGCGTTAGGCAATCAGCCCCAGCATTTT. The chain joins TRBV7-8 to TRBJ1-5, with D perhaps matching TRBD1 (6 bases). Trimming took 5 bases from V and 2 from J, leaving 25 bases between them. This CDR3 is built from 19 residues. Germline lookup yields CDR1 SGHVS and CDR2 FQNEAQ. The full variable domain, its missing parts supplied by reference TRBV7-8 and TRBJ1-5, is GAGVSQSPRYKVAKRGQDVALRCDPISGHVSLFWYQQALGQGPEFLTYFQNEAQLDKSGLPSDRFFAERPEGSVSTLKIQRTQQEDSAVYLCASSAVVVRGALGNQPQHFGDGTRLSIL.

The chain links TRBV14 to TRBJ1-4; 8 positions agree with TRBD1. The CDR3 sequence is 16 residues long. V shed 1 base and J 8 bases; nucleotides not matched to a gene: 9. Germline CDR1 SGHDN, CDR2 FVKESK. The CDR3 DNA sequence: TGTGCCAGCAGCCAAGGTACCCGGACAGGGAGAGAAAAACTGTTTTTT. Amino acids: CASSQGTRTGREKLFF.

The rearrangement links TRBV19 to TRBJ2-5, with a weak D call TRBD1 (8 bases). V lost 7 bases and J 4 bases, leaving 22 bases between the germline ends. This CDR3 is built from 16 residues. Germline V gene lookup returns CDR1 LNHDA and CDR2 SQIVND (reference sequence). CDR3 nucleotide sequence: TGTGCCAGTACCGCGGGGGCCGGGCAGGGGGCAGAGACCCAGTACTTC. Translating gives CASTAGAGQGAETQYF.

V and J are TRBV4-1 and TRBJ2-5; TRBD2 aligns across 8 bases. The CDR3 loop spans 16 amino acids. The germline CDR1 and CDR2 sequences are MGHRA and YSYEKL. V gave up 3 bases and J gave up 1 base; unmatched junction bases: 7. CDR3 amino acids: CASSHSLAETQETQYF. The DNA for the CDR3 is TGCGCCAGCAGCCATTCACTAGCGGAGACCCAAGAGACCCAGTACTTC.

The chain employs TRBV10-3 and TRBJ2-1; D not certain. V lost 1 base to trimming and J lost 7 bases, with 5 bases between them. This CDR3 region has 12 residues. Germline assignment: CDR1 ENHRY and CDR2 SYGVKD. The CDR3 reads CAISELSNEQFF. The CDR3 nucleotides read TGTGCCATCAGTGAGTTGTCGAATGAGCAGTTCTTC.

The chain has TRBV4-1 and TRBJ2-5, with 10 bases identical to TRBD2. The CDR3 contains 15 residues. The germline CDR1 and CDR2 sequences are MGHRA and YSYEKL. V shed 6 bases and J 5 bases; nucleotides not matched to a gene: 9. The DNA for the CDR3 is TGCGCCAGCAGAGGTAGCGGGGGGTTAGGGGAGACCCAGTACTTC. Protein: CASRGSGGLGETQYF.

The table lists this clone with a count of one. The V and J genes are TRBV29-1 and TRBJ2-7, with no clear D. Looked up from germline, CDR1 is SQVTM and CDR2 is ANQGSEA. The length of the CDR3 is 12 residues. Trimming shortened V by 0 bases and J by 4 bases, and 7 bases separated the two germline ends. The CDR3 loop reads CSVEDRGYEQYF. The CDR3 DNA reads TGCAGCGTTGAAGATAGAGGATACGAGCAGTACTTC.

The chain uses TRBV27 and TRBJ1-1; D call uncertain. From germline, CDR1 is MNHEY and CDR2 SMNVEV (reference sequence). V lost 3 bases and J 4 bases, leaving 12 bases between the germline ends. This CDR3 has 14 amino acids. Here the CDR3 reads CASSLLMAGTEAFF. Here the CDR3 DNA reads TGTGCCAGCAGTTTGCTTATGGCGGGCACTGAAGCTTTCTTT.

The chain couples TRBV28 to TRBJ1-2; no clear D. The germline V and J ends were trimmed by 6 bases and 3 bases, with 11 bases remaining between them. The CDR3 has 13 residues. Germline lookup yields CDR1 MDHEN and CDR2 SYDVKM. The CDR3 loop is CASRVDTDYGYTF. The DNA of the CDR3 is TGTGCCAGCAGAGTCGACACGGACTATGGCTACACCTTC.

The chain is built from TRBV9 and TRBJ2-5; D is perhaps TRBD2 (5 bases). CDR1 is SGDLS and CDR2 is YYNGEE in the germline V gene. The V gene lost 3 bases and the J gene lost 1 base, with 7 bases spanning the gap. The CDR3 is made up of 13 amino acids. The CDR3 loop is CASSARGQETQYF. The CDR3 DNA follows: TGTGCCAGCAGCGCCCGGGGCCAAGAGACCCAGTACTTC.

The chain couples TRBV29-1 to TRBJ1-3; perhaps TRBD1 as D (5 bases). Germline loops: CDR1 SQVTM, CDR2 ANQGSEA. V was shortened by 7 bases and J by 4 bases, with 8 bases between the two germline ends. CDR3 length: 11 amino acids. The CDR3 protein is CSAGGGNTIYF. The CDR3 region has the DNA TGCAGCGCCGGGGGGGGAAACACCATATATTTT.

V gene TRBV3-1 (or the pseudogene TRBV3-2) combines with J gene TRBJ2-3, with TRBD2 matching 8 bases. The CDR3 is 16 amino acids. Looked up from germline, CDR1 is LGHDT and CDR2 is YNNKEL (reference sequence). The V and J ends lost 4 bases and 8 bases, in that order; junction bases with no gene match: 14. CDR3 region: CASSPLAVGSLGTQYF. In DNA, the CDR3 is TGTGCCAGCAGCCCACTAGCGGTGGGATCACTTGGTACGCAGTATTTT.

The rearrangement joins TRBV19 to TRBJ2-1; 9 nucleotides match TRBD1. This CDR3 is 17 amino acids long. The junction had 13 bases not matched to a gene; V was cut back by 3 bases and J by 7 bases. CDR1 is LNHDA and CDR2 is SQIVND in the germline V gene (reference sequence). The CDR3 loop is CASSIPRRTGVSNEQFF. CDR3 DNA sequence: TGTGCCAGTAGTATTCCTCGCCGGACAGGGGTGTCGAATGAGCAGTTCTTC.

The chain joins TRBV6-1 to TRBJ2-3; a possible D gene is TRBD2 (5 bases). The V end was cut by 2 bases, the J end by 5 bases, with 14 bases between. Germline assignment: CDR1 MNHNS and CDR2 SASEGT. There are 15 residues in the CDR3. CDR3 in DNA: TGTGCCAGCAGTGAACTAGCCAGCAGAGGAGATACGCAGTATTTT. The encoded protein is CASSELASRGDTQYF.

The gene calls are TRBV19 and TRBJ2-6; 12 bases map to TRBD1. The CDR3 runs 17 residues. The V gene end was trimmed by 3 bases and the J gene end by 2 bases; junction bases not matched to a gene: 2. Germline V gene lookup returns CDR1 LNHDA and CDR2 SQIVND (reference sequence). The CDR3 nucleotides are TGTGCCAGTAGTATGGGACAGGGGGCGCCTGGGGCCAACGTCCTGACTTTC. Residues: CASSMGQGAPGANVLTF. Full variable domain (outside the CDR3, taken from reference TRBV19 and TRBJ2-6): DGGITQSPKYLFRKEGQNVTLSCEQNLNHDAMYWYRQDPGQGLRLIYYSQIVNDFQKGDIAEGYSVSREKKESFPLTVTSAQKNPTAFYLCASSMGQGAPGANVLTFGAGSRLTVL.

The chain uses TRBV7-9 and TRBJ2-7; 9 positions agree with TRBD2. The CDR3 has 17 residues. Germline CDR1 and CDR2: SEHNR and FQNEAQ (reference sequence). V shed 0 bases, J shed 2 bases, and the junction held 8 bases outside the gene matches. The CDR3 region is CASSLAPLAGAAYEQYF. DNA for the CDR3: TGTGCCAGCAGCTTAGCCCCCTTAGCGGGAGCGGCCTACGAGCAGTACTTC.

CDR3 region: CASSATGLSNTEAFF. As DNA, the CDR3 is TGTGCCAGCAGCGCAACAGGGTTATCGAACACTGAAGCTTTCTTT. The chain links TRBV28 to TRBJ1-1, with a tentative D call TRBD1 (6 bases). Germline assignment: CDR1 MDHEN and CDR2 SYDVKM. CDR3 length equals 15 residues. V was clipped by 6 bases and J by 1 base, with 15 bases between them.

The V call is TRBV5-1, the J call TRBJ2-1, with 10 bases aligning to TRBD2. The V gene end was trimmed by 4 bases and the J gene end by 3 bases; junction bases not matched to a gene: 16. Germline V gene data show CDR1 as SGHRS and CDR2 as YFSETQ. The CDR3 covers 19 residues. CDR3 nucleotides: TGCGCCAGCAGCCGCTTGACTAGCGGGCTACCTAACTACTACAATGAGCAGTTCTTC. Encoded protein: CASSRLTSGLPNYYNEQFF.

The rearrangement links TRBV5-1 to TRBJ2-2, with a weak D call TRBD1 (6 bases). Per germline, CDR1 SGHRS and CDR2 YFSETQ. V was cut by 1 base and J by 2 bases, with 15 bases left in between. This CDR3 comprises 17 residues. As DNA, the CDR3 is TGCGCCAGCAGCTTGACCCCCCCGGGACAAAACACCGGGGAGCTGTTTTTT. It codes for CASSLTPPGQNTGELFF.

This clone was seen a single time. This chain uses TRBV9 with TRBJ2-2; D may be TRBD1 (6 bases). V shed 4 bases and J shed 0 bases, with 13 bases lying between them. The CDR3 consists of 16 residues. Germline CDR1 and CDR2: SGDLS and YYNGEE. CDR3 protein: CASSRTGTANTGELFF. The CDR3 nucleotides read TGTGCCAGCAGCCGTACAGGGACCGCGAACACCGGGGAGCTGTTTTTT.

The gene calls are TRBV7-3 and TRBJ1-5; D is unresolved. Trimming cost V 5 bases and J 8 bases, with 13 bases left between them. CDR3 size: 13 residues. Germline lookup yields CDR1 SGHTA and CDR2 FQGTGA. CDR3 residues: CASSPNPGEPQHF. CDR3 coding DNA: TGTGCCAGCAGCCCAAATCCCGGAGAGCCCCAGCATTTT. Full variable domain (outside the CDR3, taken from reference TRBV7-3 and TRBJ1-5): GAGVSQTPSNKVTEKGKYVELRCDPISGHTALYWYRQSLGQGPEFLIYFQGTGAADDSGLPNDRFFAVRPEGSVSTLKIQRTERGDSAVYLCASSPNPGEPQHFGDGTRLSIL.

The V and J genes are TRBV9 and TRBJ2-7; TRBD1 or TRBD2 may be the D gene (5 bases each). This CDR3 region has 18 residues. V shed 4 bases and J shed 0 bases, with 23 bases lying between them. Per the germline V gene, CDR1 is SGDLS and CDR2 is YYNGEE. CDR3 in DNA: TGTGCCAGCAGCCCAGAGGCCCGGGGACGCCACAGCTCCTACGAGCAGTACTTC. This gives the protein CASSPEARGRHSSYEQYF.

This chain connects TRBV9 to TRBJ1-2; the D gene is possibly TRBD1 (6 bases). Germline CDR1 reads SGDLS; CDR2 reads YYNGEE. The V gene lost 3 bases and the J gene lost 5 bases, with 14 bases spanning the gap. The CDR3 has 14 amino acids. The CDR3 DNA sequence: TGTGCCAGCAGCGCCGCAGGGGTTTGGTATGGCTACACCTTC. Translated: CASSAAGVWYGYTF.

J is TRBJ2-7 and V is TRBV6-2 or TRBV6-3; D may be TRBD1 (6 bases). Germline V CDR1 and CDR2: MNHEY, SVGEGT. CDR3 length: 15 residues. Trimming stripped 0 bases from V and 3 bases from J, with 12 bases between. The CDR3 reads CASSYSLGDNYEQYF. The CDR3, as DNA: TGTGCCAGCAGTTACTCCCTGGGGGACAACTACGAGCAGTACTTC.

The CDR3 DNA sequence: TGTGCCAGTAGCACGAGAACAAGAGAGACCCAGTACTTC. It translates to CASSTRTRETQYF. This rearrangement joins TRBV19 to TRBJ2-5; D gene ambiguous. The CDR3 is 13 amino acids. Trimming left V 6 bases short and J 4 bases short, with 12 bases between. Germline V gene sequence: CDR1 LNHDA, CDR2 SQIVND (reference sequence). The full variable domain, in which reference TRBV19 and TRBJ2-5 provide the parts outside the CDR3, is DGGITQSPKYLFRKEGQNVTLSCEQNLNHDAMYWYRQDPGQGLRLIYYSQIVNDFQKGDIAEGYSVSREKKESFPLTVTSAQKNPTAFYLCASSTRTRETQYFGPGTRLLVL.

The genes are TRBV2 and TRBJ1-1; no definite D call. V was clipped by 2 bases and J by 0 bases, with 7 bases between them. This CDR3 has 14 residues. Germline V lookup: CDR1 SNHLY, CDR2 FYNNEI. CDR3 sequence (DNA): TGTGCCAGCAGTGAACACAGTCTGAACACTGAAGCTTTCTTT. It yields the protein CASSEHSLNTEAFF.

The J gene is TRBJ2-7, the V gene TRBV28; 7 bases match TRBD2. The germline V gene encodes CDR1 MDHEN and CDR2 SYDVKM. This CDR3 region has 18 residues. The V segment lost 5 bases and the J segment 0 bases; nucleotides outside the gene matches: 16. The CDR3 DNA reads as TGTGCCAGCAGTCCCCCTAACGGGGTGGGAGGGAGCTCCTACGAGCAGTACTTC. This sequence encodes CASSPPNGVGGSSYEQYF.

The chain combines TRBV28 with TRBJ2-7, with 7 bases aligning to TRBD1. Germline trimming cut 6 bases from V and 3 bases from J; bases unmatched to any gene: 2. This CDR3 region has 12 residues. Germline V gene sequence: CDR1 MDHEN, CDR2 SYDVKM. CDR3 nucleotides: TGTGCCAGCAGGCACAGGGGCTACGAGCAGTACTTC. Protein sequence: CASRHRGYEQYF.

This chain uses TRBV18 with TRBJ2-1, with D possibly matching TRBD1 (5 bases). CDR1 and CDR2 (germline): KGHSH, LQKENI. The CDR3 sequence is 11 residues long. The V gene lost 6 bases and the J gene lost 10 bases, with 10 bases spanning the gap. CDR3 nucleotides: TGTGCCAGCTCTCTCGACAGCGAGCAGTTCTTC. It is translated as CASSLDSEQFF.